Listed below are T cell receptor beta chains from one sample, sequenced in a study of T cell clones after liver transplantation. The assay was immunoSEQ multiplex PCR, and TCRdb's table has in-frame clones only and misses some. The sample comprises approximately 100,000 clones, around 80% of which are singletons, and approximately 3% rests with the top ten. Sequencing was performed on CD4+ T cells from blood, taken around 49 months after liver transplant. The receptors stem from a human patient who received a liver transplant. These T cells may partly come from the graft donor. The CDR3 runs from the conserved cysteine through the conserved F or W. Rows give clone size only sometimes, using once, few, many, or a class for an expanded clone.

>TRBJ2-1|-|TRBV5-1
CASSFRPDRVNEQFF
>TRBJ2-3|-|TRBV27
CASSFLAGVLDTQYF
>TRBJ2-3|once|TRBV2
CASSVGTSGTDTQYF
>TRBJ1-5|-|TRBV23-1
CASTNHRGRDQPQHF
>TRBJ2-3|-|TRBV5-1
CASSLGLDYTDTQYF
>TRBJ1-2|-|TRBV28
CASTGNYGYTF
>TRBJ1-4|-|TRBV6-6
CASTKTGTSNEKLFF
>TRBJ2-1|-|TRBV2
CASSELGYNEQFF
>TRBJ2-3|-|TRBV4-2
CASSQEASGRLDTQYF
>TRBJ2-7|-|TRBV4-2
CASSQDQSEQYF
>TRBJ1-2|-|TRBV18
CATTGNYGYTF
>TRBJ1-2|-|TRBV6-1
CASRDRGRVYGYTF
>TRBJ1-2|-|TRBV29-1
CSGISGRGYGYTF
>TRBJ2-7|-|TRBV15
CATSQAGGMRREQYF
>TRBJ2-3|-|TRBV2
CASTPTTNTDTQYF
>TRBJ1-6|-|TRBV10-2
CASSREVRRPLHF
>TRBJ2-7|-|TRBV27
CASRRFEDRAEQYF
>TRBJ1-5|-|TRBV15
CATSREGVGNQPQHF
>TRBJ1-1|few|TRBV6-5
CASSSSTEAFF
>TRBJ2-7|-|TRBV18
CASSPPIGLAGGLYEQYF
>TRBJ2-2|-|TRBV6-6
CASSDRQGVGELFF
>TRBJ2-5|once|TRBV5-4
CASSLPSGETQYF
>TRBJ2-2|-|TRBV19
CASRSRANTGELFF
>TRBJ2-7|-|TRBV7-9
CASSLEATSGQLSYEQYF
>TRBJ2-7|-|TRBV29-1
CSARTSGRTYEQYF
>TRBJ1-2|-|TRBV10-3
CAISEVGGNGYTF
>TRBJ1-2|-|TRBV28
CASRSWDGHDYGYTF
>TRBJ2-3|-|TRBV29-1
CSVESVGVGSDTQYF
>TRBJ2-3|-|TRBV6-5
CASSYEAGGTDTQYF
>TRBJ2-2|-|TRBV7-7
CASSLGTSGTTGELFF
>TRBJ1-3|-|TRBV28
CASSFPLGDHSGNTIYF
>TRBJ2-5|-|TRBV19
CASGSGGTQETQYF
>TRBJ1-3|-|TRBV7-2
CASSREGPFRNTIYF
>TRBJ1-2|few|TRBV19
CASSPGDSLRGYTF
>TRBJ1-5|-|TRBV19
CASSGQYSNQPQHF
>TRBJ2-3|-|TRBV27
CASSLSSATDTQYF
>TRBJ1-4|-|TRBV2
CASRYNQGAREKLFF
>TRBJ1-2|-|TRBV28
CASSGDRVTNYGYTF
>TRBJ2-1|-|TRBV7-2
CASSLTSSGSGSYNEQFF
>TRBJ1-4|-|TRBV30
CAWRGQGNEKLFF
>TRBJ1-4|once|TRBV9
CASSVDDSPGGEKLFF
>TRBJ2-5|-|TRBV5-1
CASSLRPSGAQETQYF